The 29 T cell receptor beta chains reported below all come from one sample, sequenced in a study of T cell changes during pregnancy in multiple sclerosis. Assay used: immunoSEQ multiplex PCR; TCRdb lists only in-frame clones, some missing. The repertoire holds approximately 27,000 clones, around nine tenths seen once, with about 0.76% in the top ten. The starting material was CD4+ T cells from peripheral blood mononuclear cells, obtained in the first trimester of pregnancy. Source of these receptors: a female donor with multiple sclerosis, enrolled in a pregnancy study.

The CDR3 nucleotides read TGTGCCAGCAGCCGAGGTCGGTGGAGGTTTTTGGGCACTGAAGCTTTCTTT. It yields the protein CASSRGRWRFLGTEAFF. The chain recombines TRBV14 with TRBJ1-1; D remains unclear. CDR1 is SGHDN and CDR2 is FVKESK in the germline V gene. This CDR3 has 17 residues. Trimming took 4 bases from V and 4 from J, leaving 22 bases between them.

The chain combines TRBV6-1 with TRBJ1-4; the match to TRBD1 covers 8 bases. The V and J ends lost 1 base and 8 bases, in that order; junction bases with no gene match: 6. The CDR3 runs 15 residues. Germline assignment: CDR1 MNHNS and CDR2 SASEGT. CDR3: CASSEVLDRDEKLFF. The CDR3 nucleotides are TGTGCCAGCAGTGAAGTTTTGGACAGGGACGAAAAACTGTTTTTT.

This clone was counted a single time. J is TRBJ2-7 and V is TRBV7-3; the match to TRBD2 covers 8 bases. Germline V gene lookup returns CDR1 SGHTA and CDR2 FQGTGA. V lost 6 bases to trimming and J lost 0 bases; unmatched junction nucleotides: 7. The CDR3 runs 15 residues. CDR3 DNA sequence: TGTGCCAGCAGGCTGAAGCGGGGGAGCTCCTACGAGCAGTACTTC. Translation: CASRLKRGSSYEQYF.

The chain employs TRBV9 and TRBJ2-3; 14 bases fit TRBD2. Germline trimming cut 3 bases from V and 0 bases from J; bases unmatched to any gene: 6. This CDR3 is built from 18 residues. From germline, CDR1 is SGDLS and CDR2 YYNGEE. CDR3 loop: CASSEGTSGGASTDTQYF. Written as DNA, the CDR3 is TGTGCCAGCAGCGAAGGGACTAGCGGGGGCGCTAGCACAGATACGCAGTATTTT.

This CDR3 is CASSIRDLGQPQHF. CDR3 bases: TGTGCCAGTAGTATACGGGATTTGGGCCAGCCCCAGCATTTT. The rearrangement joins TRBV19 to TRBJ1-5; no reliable D call. CDR3 length: 14 amino acids. The germline gives CDR1 LNHDA, CDR2 SQIVND (reference sequence). Trimming took 2 bases from V and 7 from J, leaving 12 bases between them.

This chain uses TRBV4-2 with TRBJ1-5, with 9 bases aligning to TRBD1. With V trimmed by 0 bases and J by 3 bases, 6 bases remained unmatched. The length of the CDR3 is 17 residues. CDR1 is LGHNA, CDR2 YNFKEQ, per germline. The CDR3 sequence: CASSQDEGQGVNQPQHF. DNA for the CDR3: TGTGCCAGCAGCCAAGATGAGGGACAGGGCGTCAATCAGCCCCAGCATTTT.

This clone appeared once. The germline gene is not matched at one end of the junction; a read error may be the cause. The J gene is TRBJ2-2, the V gene TRBV7-7, with 7 bases lining up with TRBD1. CDR1 is SSHAT, CDR2 FNYEAQ, per germline (reference sequence). The CDR3 has 16 amino acids. Here the CDR3 reads CASSLDRVGNTGELFF. The CDR3, as DNA: TGTGCTAGCAGCTTAGACAGGGTCGGAAACACCGGGGAGCTGTTTTTT.

This clone appeared a single time. The chain carries TRBV4-1 and TRBJ2-5; tentatively, D is TRBD1 (6 bases). With 4 bases removed from V and 0 bases from J, the gap between germline ends came to 9 bases. The CDR3 covers 14 residues. Per the germline V gene, CDR1 is MGHRA and CDR2 is YSYEKL. This chain's CDR3 is CASSRQAHQETQYF. The CDR3 region has the DNA TGCGCCAGCAGCCGACAGGCCCACCAAGAGACCCAGTACTTC.

The chain recombines TRBV4-1 with TRBJ1-2; weak D call: TRBD1 (5 bases). The germline CDR1 and CDR2 sequences are MGHRA and YSYEKL. The CDR3 consists of 14 residues. The V and J ends lost 4 bases and 4 bases respectively, with 13 bases between them. The CDR3 spells CASSPQDRPYGYTF. As DNA, the CDR3 is TGCGCCAGCAGCCCGCAAGACAGACCCTATGGCTACACCTTC.

The chain is built from TRBV5-1 and TRBJ1-2; maybe TRBD1 (5 bases). In germline, CDR1 is SGHRS, CDR2 YFSETQ. V dropped 1 base and J dropped 7 bases, with 17 bases sitting between them. The CDR3 consists of 15 residues. The CDR3: CASSLNAGTSAGYTF. In nucleotides, the CDR3 is TGCGCCAGCAGCTTGAATGCCGGGACTTCTGCTGGCTACACCTTC.

The chain is built from TRBV19 and TRBJ2-1; 7 bases map to TRBD1. The ends lost 6 bases at V and 2 bases at J; junction bases unmatched: 4. CDR1 and CDR2 (germline): LNHDA, SQIVND (reference sequence). The CDR3 totals 14 residues. The CDR3 is CASRQDRTYNEQFF. In DNA, the CDR3 is TGTGCCAGTAGGCAGGACAGGACCTACAATGAGCAGTTCTTC.

The CDR3 sequence: CASSTPTGVPNTEAFF. The CDR3 DNA reads TGTGCCAGTAGTACCCCGACAGGGGTCCCTAACACTGAAGCTTTCTTT. The chain recombines TRBV19 with TRBJ1-1; 8 bases align to TRBD1. V lost 4 bases and J lost 2; bases outside the gene matches: 9. Germline-derived CDR1 and CDR2 are LNHDA and SQIVND (reference sequence). This CDR3 is 16 amino acids long.

This chain uses TRBV29-1 with TRBJ2-7; 7 nucleotides agree with TRBD1. Germline CDR1 reads SQVTM; CDR2 reads ANQGSEA. This CDR3 spans 13 amino acids. V lost 7 bases, J lost 2 bases, and 8 bases stayed unmatched. Here the CDR3 DNA reads TGCAGCGCCTTGACAGGGCTTACCTACGAGCAGTACTTC. Residues: CSALTGLTYEQYF.

The chain employs TRBV7-8 and TRBJ2-1; the match to TRBD1 covers 10 bases. The CDR3 extends over 16 amino acids. Germline V gene data show CDR1 as SGHVS and CDR2 as FQNEAQ. V trimming: 4 bases; J trimming: 6 bases; junction bases outside the gene matches: 9. CDR3 DNA: TGTGCCAGCAGCTCCAGGGGACAGGGGTTGGGCAATGAGCAGTTCTTC. It specifies CASSSRGQGLGNEQFF.

The J gene is TRBJ2-7, the V gene TRBV7-2; 7 bases line up with TRBD1. Trimming cost V 2 bases and J 7 bases; bases outside gene matches: 17. The CDR3 is made up of 17 amino acids. Germline lookup yields CDR1 SGHTA and CDR2 FQGNSA. The CDR3 bases are TGTGCCAGCAGCTTAACGGGCTCGACAGGGTACAGGGGTGAGCAGTACTTC. Translation: CASSLTGSTGYRGEQYF. The full variable domain, its missing parts supplied by reference TRBV7-2 and TRBJ2-7, is GAGVSQSPSNKVTEKGKDVELRCDPISGHTALYWYRQSLGQGLEFLIYFQGNSAPDKSGLPSDRFSAERTGGSVSTLTIQRTQQEDSAVYLCASSLTGSTGYRGEQYFGPGTRLTVT.

The CDR3 is CASSETGQAGELFF. As DNA, the CDR3 is TGTGCCAGCAGCGAGACAGGGCAAGCCGGGGAGCTGTTTTTT. The rearrangement links TRBV9 to TRBJ2-2; 7 bases line up with TRBD1. V gave up 3 bases and J gave up 6 bases; unmatched junction bases: 5. CDR3 size: 14 residues. CDR1 and CDR2 from the germline V gene are SGDLS and YYNGEE.

V usage is TRBV4-3 and J usage is TRBJ2-7; 8 bases agree with TRBD2. The trim removed 1 base at V and 0 bases at J, leaving 5 bases unmatched. The CDR3 totals 16 residues. Germline lookup yields CDR1 LGHNA and CDR2 YSLEER. The CDR3 loop reads CASSQVAGSPSYEQYF. CDR3 sequence (DNA): TGCGCCAGCAGCCAAGTAGCGGGGTCTCCCTCCTACGAGCAGTACTTC.

The genes are TRBV18 and TRBJ1-2; D is perhaps TRBD1 (5 bases). This CDR3 region has 14 residues. The V and J ends lost 3 bases and 6 bases respectively, with 14 bases between them. Germline V gene data show CDR1 as KGHSH and CDR2 as LQKENI. The CDR3 sequence: CASSPQHSDNGYTF. CDR3 DNA: TGTGCCAGCTCACCTCAGCACTCGGACAATGGCTACACCTTC.

The chain couples TRBV7-6 to TRBJ2-1; TRBD1 matches 10 bases. Per germline, CDR1 SGHVS and CDR2 FNYEAQ. This CDR3 has 14 amino acids. The V and J ends lost 5 bases and 9 bases, in that order; junction bases with no gene match: 7. The CDR3 region is CASSLGRTGGEQFF. The CDR3 DNA reads TGTGCCAGCAGCCTGGGGCGGACAGGGGGTGAGCAGTTCTTC.

V and J are TRBV7-9 and TRBJ1-2, with TRBD1 as a possible D gene (5 bases). Trimming took 4 bases from V and 2 from J, leaving 8 bases between them. CDR1 SEHNR and CDR2 FQNEAQ come from the germline V gene (reference sequence). The CDR3 sequence is 13 residues long. CDR3 sequence: CASSSTENYGYTF. CDR3 coding DNA: TGTGCCAGCAGCTCGACAGAGAACTATGGCTACACCTTC.

This clone was seen once. The chain couples TRBV5-5 to TRBJ2-5, with D possibly being TRBD2 (5 bases). The CDR3 loop spans 13 amino acids. Trimming left V 1 base short and J 7 bases short, with 11 bases between. Germline loops: CDR1 SGHKS, CDR2 YYEKEE (reference sequence). In nucleotides, the CDR3 is TGTGCCAGCAGCTTGTCTCAGGAGGTGACCCAGTACTTC. Protein: CASSLSQEVTQYF. The full variable domain, rest sourced from reference TRBV5-5 and TRBJ2-5, is DAGVTQSPTHLIKTRGQQVTLRCSPISGHKSVSWYQQVLGQGPQFIFQYYEKEERGRGNFPDRFSARQFPNYSSELNVNALLLGDSALYLCASSLSQEVTQYFGPGTRLLVL.

V usage is TRBV27 and J usage is TRBJ1-1, with D possibly matching TRBD1 (5 bases). CDR1 MNHEY and CDR2 SMNVEV come from the germline V gene (reference sequence). This CDR3 spans 12 amino acids. V dropped 3 bases and J dropped 6 bases, with 8 bases sitting between them. The chain's CDR3 is CASSFPGSEAFF. In DNA form, the CDR3 reads TGTGCCAGCAGTTTCCCAGGGTCTGAAGCTTTCTTT.

Judged by abundance, this clone is medium-sized. The V gene is TRBV10-1, the J gene TRBJ1-6; D gene ambiguous. Trimming cost V 3 bases and J 10 bases, with 10 bases left between them. The V gene's germline CDR1 is WNHNN and CDR2 SYGVQD (reference sequence). The CDR3 runs to 13 residues. The CDR3 nucleotides read TGCGCCAGCAGTGAAGACCTAGAGTCACCCCTCCACTTT. Protein sequence: CASSEDLESPLHF.

The chain recombines TRBV5-6 with TRBJ1-1; 7 bases match TRBD1. The CDR3 loop spans 12 amino acids. The germline V gene encodes CDR1 SGHDT and CDR2 YYEEEE. V dropped 5 bases and J dropped 9; count of bases not matched to a gene: 7. In nucleotides, the CDR3 is TGTGCCAGCAGACGCCCGACAGGGCAAGCTTTCTTT. This gives the protein CASRRPTGQAFF.

The J gene is TRBJ2-1, the V gene TRBV6-6; a possible D gene is TRBD2 (5 bases). Trimming left V 8 bases short and J 10 bases short, with 12 bases between. Germline CDR1 and CDR2: MNHNY and SVGAGI (reference sequence). CDR3 length: 11 amino acids. The CDR3 spells CASGLVGEQFF. The CDR3 region has the DNA TGTGCCAGCGGACTCGTTGGGGAGCAGTTCTTC.

The gene calls are TRBV9 and TRBJ1-1; 8 bases agree with TRBD1. Germline CDR1 reads SGDLS; CDR2 reads YYNGEE. CDR3 length: 15 amino acids. Unmatched junction bases numbered 5, after V lost 0 bases and J lost 4 bases. CDR3 sequence: CASSVDPGGITEAFF. The CDR3 coding sequence is TGTGCCAGCAGCGTAGACCCAGGGGGCATCACTGAAGCTTTCTTT. The variable domain in full, with the rest retrieved from reference TRBV9 and TRBJ1-1, is DSGVTQTPKHLITATGQRVTLRCSPRSGDLSVYWYQQSLDQGLQFLIQYYNGEERAKGNILERFSAQQFPDLHSELNLSSLELGDSALYFCASSVDPGGITEAFFGQGTRLTVV.

The genes are TRBV2 and TRBJ2-7; 7 bases are shared with TRBD1. The CDR3 runs to 14 residues. V lost 2 bases, J lost 2 bases, and 3 bases stayed unmatched. Germline CDR1 reads SNHLY; CDR2 reads FYNNEI. The CDR3 region is CASSEPDRPYEQYF. The CDR3 DNA reads TGTGCCAGCAGTGAACCGGACAGGCCCTACGAGCAGTACTTC.

This sequence joins TRBV2 and TRBJ2-2, with unresolved D. This CDR3 region has 14 residues. Germline V CDR1 and CDR2: SNHLY, FYNNEI. The ends were cut back, 3 bases at V and 4 bases at J, with 9 bases in the middle. The CDR3 nucleotides read TGTGCCAGCAGTGAGTGGAGAAGCACCGGGGAGCTGTTTTTT. This translates into CASSEWRSTGELFF.

The chain is built from TRBV15 and TRBJ1-4, with TRBD1 matching 7 bases. CDR1 and CDR2 from the germline V gene are LNHNV and YYDKDF (reference sequence). The CDR3 totals 14 residues. V gave up 3 bases and J gave up 6 bases; unmatched junction bases: 4. Here the CDR3 reads CATSSRDRDEKLFF. The CDR3 DNA follows: TGTGCCACCAGCAGCCGCGACAGGGATGAAAAACTGTTTTTT.